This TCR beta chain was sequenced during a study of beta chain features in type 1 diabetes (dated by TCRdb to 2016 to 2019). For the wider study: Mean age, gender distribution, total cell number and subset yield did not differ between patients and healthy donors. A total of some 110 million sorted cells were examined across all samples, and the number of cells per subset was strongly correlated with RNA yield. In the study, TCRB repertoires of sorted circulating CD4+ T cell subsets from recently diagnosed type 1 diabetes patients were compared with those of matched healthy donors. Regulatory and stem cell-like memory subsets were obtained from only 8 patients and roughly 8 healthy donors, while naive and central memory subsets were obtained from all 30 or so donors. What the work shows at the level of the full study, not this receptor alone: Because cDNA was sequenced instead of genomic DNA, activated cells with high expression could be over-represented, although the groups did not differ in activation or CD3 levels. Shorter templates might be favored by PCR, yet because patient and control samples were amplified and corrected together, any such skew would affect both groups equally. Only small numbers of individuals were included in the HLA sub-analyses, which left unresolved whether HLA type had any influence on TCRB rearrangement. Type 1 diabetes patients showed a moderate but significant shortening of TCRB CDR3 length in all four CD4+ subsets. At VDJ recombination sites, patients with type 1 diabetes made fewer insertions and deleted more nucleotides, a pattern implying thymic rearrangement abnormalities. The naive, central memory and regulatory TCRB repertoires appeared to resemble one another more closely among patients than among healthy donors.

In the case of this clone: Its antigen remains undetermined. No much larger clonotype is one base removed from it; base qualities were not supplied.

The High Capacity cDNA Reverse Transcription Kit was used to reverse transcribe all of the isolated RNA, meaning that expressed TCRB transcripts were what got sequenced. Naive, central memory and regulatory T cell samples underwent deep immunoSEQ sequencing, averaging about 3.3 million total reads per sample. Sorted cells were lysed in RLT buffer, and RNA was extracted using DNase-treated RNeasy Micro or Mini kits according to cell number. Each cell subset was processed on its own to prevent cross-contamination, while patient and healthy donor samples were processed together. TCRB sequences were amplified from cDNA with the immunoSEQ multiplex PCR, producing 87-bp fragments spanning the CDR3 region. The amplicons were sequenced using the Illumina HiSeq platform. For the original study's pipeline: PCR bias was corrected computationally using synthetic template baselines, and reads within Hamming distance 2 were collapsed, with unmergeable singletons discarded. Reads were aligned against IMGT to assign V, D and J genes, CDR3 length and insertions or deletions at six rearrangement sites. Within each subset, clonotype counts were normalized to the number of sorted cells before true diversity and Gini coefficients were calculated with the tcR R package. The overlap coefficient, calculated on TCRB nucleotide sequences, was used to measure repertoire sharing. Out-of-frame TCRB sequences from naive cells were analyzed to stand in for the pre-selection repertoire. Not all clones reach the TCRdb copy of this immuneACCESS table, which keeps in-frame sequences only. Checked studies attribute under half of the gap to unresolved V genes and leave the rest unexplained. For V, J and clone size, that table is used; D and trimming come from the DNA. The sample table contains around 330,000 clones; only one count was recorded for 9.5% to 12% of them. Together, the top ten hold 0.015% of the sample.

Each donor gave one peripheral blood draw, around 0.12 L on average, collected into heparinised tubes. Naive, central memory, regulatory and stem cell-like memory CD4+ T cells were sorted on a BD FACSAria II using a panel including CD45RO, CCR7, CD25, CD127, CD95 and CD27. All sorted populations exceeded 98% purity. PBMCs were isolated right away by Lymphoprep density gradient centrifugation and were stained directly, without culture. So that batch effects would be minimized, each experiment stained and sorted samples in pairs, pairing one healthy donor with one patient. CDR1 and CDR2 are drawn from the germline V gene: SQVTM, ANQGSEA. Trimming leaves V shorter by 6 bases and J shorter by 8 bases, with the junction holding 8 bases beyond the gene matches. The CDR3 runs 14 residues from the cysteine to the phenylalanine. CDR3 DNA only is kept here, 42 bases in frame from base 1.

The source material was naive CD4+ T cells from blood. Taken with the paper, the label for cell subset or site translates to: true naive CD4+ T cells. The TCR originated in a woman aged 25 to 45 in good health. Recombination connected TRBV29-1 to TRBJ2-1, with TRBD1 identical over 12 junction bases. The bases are TGCAGCGTGGAACCGGGACAGGGGGCCCATGAGCAGTTCTTC. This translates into CSVEPGQGAHEQFF.